Below, one T cell receptor beta chain is given with its context. The antigen remains undetermined. These data are taken from a study of cytomegalovirus exposure and HLA in healthy donors. Study observations and caveats: Most observed TCR sequences were rare, whereas some public TCRs were detected in many donors. The study designated about 180 TCR beta chains cytomegalovirus-associated. In vitro checks showed that a few CMV-associated chains really do target CMV antigens.

Data came from immunoSEQ multiplex PCR; TCRdb stores just in-frame clones and leaves some out. Among 200,000 or so clones listed, more than 75% were seen once. The donors were members of the roughly 120-subject validation cohort (separate from the approximately 670-subject first cohort). Germline-derived CDR1 and CDR2 are SGDLS and YYNGEE. The CDR3 extends over 14 amino acids. J lost 2 bases, V lost 4 bases, and 6 bases had no gene match. The source of this sequence is a woman aged 18-35 years in good health and CMV-seropositive. The material sequenced was PBMCs. This chain links TRBV9 with TRBJ2-7, with TRBD1 matching 7 bases. CDR3 region: CASSSGQRAYEQYF. CDR3 in DNA: TGTGCCAGCAGCTCGGGACAGAGAGCCTACGAGCAGTACTTC.